Listed here is a single T cell receptor (beta chain). The V and J ends lost 0 bases and 5 bases, in that order; junction bases with no gene match: 4. Germline CDR1 is SGHDT and CDR2 is YYEEEE. The CDR3 has 15 amino acids. The data belong to a study of blood T cell repertoires in COVID-19. Across the study: COVID-19 samples, acute and convalescent, were from the United States, Italy and Spain. In each case, the material was cDNA or gDNA derived from T cells, B-cell-depleted T cells, or PBMCs.

Here immunoSEQ multiplex PCR was the method, and the copy in TCRdb shows in-frame clones only, minus some. The sample contains approximately 300,000 clones, 87% of which appear only once. This receptor was obtained from a man between 18 and 29 years old with active or convalescent COVID-19. V is TRBV5-6 and J is TRBJ2-7; TRBD2 matches 11 bases. Material for sequencing was peripheral blood. The DNA for the CDR3 is TGTGCCAGCAGCTTGGATAGCGGGGGGGCAAACGAGCAGTACTTC. Protein sequence: CASSLDSGGANEQYF. Filled out from reference TRBV5-6 and TRBJ2-7, the complete variable domain reads DAGVTQSPTHLIKTRGQQVTLRCSPKSGHDTVSWYQQALGQGPQFIFQYYEEEERQRGNFPDRFSGHQFPNYSSELNVNALLLGDSALYLCASSLDSGGANEQYFGPGTRLTVT.